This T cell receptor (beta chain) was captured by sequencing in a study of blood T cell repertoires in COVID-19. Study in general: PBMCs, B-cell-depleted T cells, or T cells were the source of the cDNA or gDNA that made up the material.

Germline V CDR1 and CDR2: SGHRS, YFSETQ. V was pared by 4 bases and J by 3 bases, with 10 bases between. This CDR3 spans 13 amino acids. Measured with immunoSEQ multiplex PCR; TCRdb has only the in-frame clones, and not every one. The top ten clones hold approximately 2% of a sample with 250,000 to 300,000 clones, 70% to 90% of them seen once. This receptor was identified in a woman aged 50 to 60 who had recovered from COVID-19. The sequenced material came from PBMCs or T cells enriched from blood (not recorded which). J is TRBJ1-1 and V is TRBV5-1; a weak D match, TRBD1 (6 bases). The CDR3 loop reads CASSISGDTEAFF. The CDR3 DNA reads TGCGCCAGCAGCATTTCAGGGGACACTGAAGCTTTCTTT. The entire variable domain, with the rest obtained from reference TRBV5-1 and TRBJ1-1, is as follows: KAGVTQTPRYLIKTRGQQVTLSCSPISGHRSVSWYQQTPGQGLQFLFEYFSETQRNKGNFPGRFSGRQFSNSRSEMNVSTLELGDSALYLCASSISGDTEAFFGQGTRLTVV.